The clone carrying this T cell receptor (beta chain) showed up many times. Its specificity is not known. In making TCR cDNA, 5'RACE template switching added a universal primer site and UMIs to it. TCRdb processed the 5' RACE reads anew with MiXCR; each CDR3 protein has one entry. The data contain a few hundred thousand distinct CDR3 sequences, almost 4% of them seen just once; the ten biggest clones take up 20% to 30%. This record comes from a study of T cells after yellow fever vaccination. General study results and limits: Repertoires obtained by FACS sorting could include abundant clonotypes that entered as contaminants from the bulk population. Post-booster samples contained most primary-vaccination clones (approximately 96% CD4, around 90% CD8).

With 3 bases removed from V and 1 base from J, the gap between germline ends came to 13 bases. This CDR3 has 17 residues. CDR1 and CDR2 (germline): SEHNR, FQNEAQ (reference sequence). V gene TRBV7-9 combines with J gene TRBJ1-6; a possible D gene is TRBD1 (6 bases). The clonotype originates from a man younger than 35 who received the YFV17D yellow fever vaccine. Sequencing was performed on PBMCs, taken 5 days after the yellow fever booster vaccination. The CDR3 here is CASSFKGESSYNSPLHF. The CDR3 DNA is TGTGCCAGCAGCTTTAAGGGGGAGAGTTCCTATAATTCACCCCTCCACTTT.